One sample yielded the 16 T cell receptor beta chains listed below, sequenced in a study of radiotherapy plus CTLA-4 blockade in lung cancer. Some clones are missing from TCRdb's copy, which holds only in-frame ones; the method was immunoSEQ multiplex PCR. The sample has roughly 44,000 clones, approximately 79% seen once. The sample consisted of peripheral blood, taken from a patient treated with radiotherapy plus ipilimumab. These TCRs come from a human donor with non-small cell lung cancer who had stable disease on radiotherapy plus ipilimumab.

This chain links TRBV11-2 with TRBJ2-2; D not resolved. CDR3 length: 13 amino acids. Germline-derived CDR1 and CDR2 are SGHAT and FQNNGV. The ends were cut back, 2 bases at V and 1 base at J, with 2 bases in the middle. DNA of the CDR3: TGTGCCAGCAGCTTACAGAACACCGGGGAGCTGTTTTTT. Translating gives CASSLQNTGELFF.

By its share, this clone is medium-sized. The genes are TRBV18 and TRBJ1-4; TRBD1 matches 9 bases. V shed 6 bases and J 10 bases; nucleotides not matched to a gene: 9. From germline, CDR1 is KGHSH and CDR2 LQKENI. CDR3 length: 14 residues. The CDR3 sequence: CASSPGTGYGKLFF. As DNA, the CDR3 is TGTGCCAGCTCCCCCGGGACAGGGTACGGAAAACTGTTTTTT.

There are many counts of this clone. The chain couples TRBV10-2 to TRBJ1-3; 8 positions match TRBD1. The junction had 5 bases not matched to a gene; V was cut back by 8 bases and J by 5 bases. The germline V gene encodes CDR1 WSHSY and CDR2 SAAADI. The CDR3 has 13 amino acids. In DNA, the CDR3 is TGCGCCAGCGGACAGGGAGGACGAAACACCATATATTTT. It encodes CASGQGGRNTIYF.

This sequence joins TRBV6-1 and TRBJ1-4, with D uncertain. The CDR3 is made up of 14 amino acids. CDR1 is MNHNS and CDR2 is SASEGT in the germline V gene. V lost 7 bases and J 11 bases, leaving 20 bases between the germline ends. CDR3 region: CASTPDAEGRKLFF. Here the CDR3 DNA reads TGTGCCAGCACCCCCGACGCGGAGGGAAGGAAACTGTTTTTT.

This clone appeared a few times. The rearrangement links TRBV19 to TRBJ1-6, with a tentative D call TRBD1 (6 bases). V lost 5 bases and J 4 bases, leaving 18 bases between the germline ends. The CDR3 extends over 17 amino acids. Per the germline V gene, CDR1 is LNHDA and CDR2 is SQIVND (reference sequence). The CDR3 spells CASSAIDHRVYNSPLHF. In DNA, the CDR3 is TGTGCCAGTAGTGCGATTGACCACAGGGTGTATAATTCACCCCTCCACTTT. The whole variable domain, remainder taken from reference TRBV19 and TRBJ1-6, is DGGITQSPKYLFRKEGQNVTLSCEQNLNHDAMYWYRQDPGQGLRLIYYSQIVNDFQKGDIAEGYSVSREKKESFPLTVTSAQKNPTAFYLCASSAIDHRVYNSPLHFGNGTRLTVT.

The chain uses TRBV6-1 and TRBJ2-7; TRBD1 matches 8 bases. The junction had 11 bases not matched to a gene; V was cut back by 7 bases and J by 6 bases. The CDR3 length is 14 residues. Germline CDR1 is MNHNS and CDR2 is SASEGT. CDR3 sequence reads: CASTPGTGLFEQYF. The CDR3, as DNA: TGTGCCAGCACTCCGGGGACAGGTCTCTTCGAGCAGTACTTC.

The chain links TRBV6-5 to TRBJ1-2; D may be TRBD1 (6 bases). CDR1 MNHEY and CDR2 SVGAGI come from the germline V gene. V was trimmed by 2 bases and J by 8 bases, leaving 12 bases between them. The CDR3 consists of 13 residues. CDR3: CASSYGQGGGYTF. The CDR3 region has the DNA TGTGCCAGCAGTTACGGCCAAGGGGGAGGCTACACCTTC.

The CDR3 sequence: CASSPLGWQGGNQPQHF. The DNA for the CDR3 is TGTGCCAGCAGCCCGTTGGGTTGGCAGGGTGGCAATCAGCCCCAGCATTTT. The chain employs TRBV7-9 and TRBJ1-5, with D perhaps matching TRBD1 (5 bases). CDR1 SEHNR and CDR2 FQNEAQ come from the germline V gene (reference sequence). There are 17 residues in the CDR3. Between the trimmed V and J ends, which lost 5 bases and 2 bases, there was a span of 19 bases.

This clone has a handful of counts. The chain has TRBV11-2 and TRBJ1-2, with TRBD1 matching over 8 bases. Trimming took 5 bases from V and 4 from J; bases not matched to a gene: 6. The CDR3 is 14 amino acids. The germline V gene has CDR1 SGHAT and CDR2 FQNNGV. CDR3 DNA sequence: TGTGCCAGCAGCATTTTTACAGGGGGCTATGGCTACACCTTC. Protein: CASSIFTGGYGYTF.

This clone was detected only a few times. The CDR3 sequence is CASSLSRSSYEQYV. The CDR3, as DNA: TGTGCCAGCAGCCTGAGTCGCAGCTCCTACGAGCAGTACGTC. The rearrangement uses TRBV7-9 and TRBJ2-7; D is ambiguous. The CDR3 length is 14 residues. In germline, CDR1 is SEHNR, CDR2 FQNEAQ (reference sequence). V lost 5 bases and J 0 bases, leaving 11 bases between the germline ends.

This clone was observed a handful of times. This chain links TRBV21-1 with TRBJ1-5; TRBD1 is the table's D call and was not checked against the DNA. TRBV21-1 is noted as a pseudogene. This CDR3 comprises 16 residues. Here the CDR3 DNA reads TGTGCCAGCAGACACCTGGGGGACAGAACAAATCAGCCCCAGCATTTT. This encodes CASRHLGDRTNQPQHF.

The CDR3 DNA follows: TGTGCCAGCAGCCAATTGTTCCATGAGCAGTTCTTC. It encodes CASSQLFHEQFF. The chain has TRBV7-2 and TRBJ2-1, with D unclear. V lost 5 bases and J lost 8, with 10 bases in between. Germline CDR1 reads SGHTA; CDR2 reads FQGNSA. This CDR3 contains 12 residues.

This clone was detected only a few times. For the CDR3, the DNA is TGTGCCACCAGCAGAGACCGAGACTATGGCTACACCTTC. Its protein product is CATSRDRDYGYTF. J is TRBJ1-2 and V is TRBV15; D gene ambiguous. Trimming left V 0 bases short and J 3 bases short, with 5 bases between. This CDR3 has 13 amino acids. Looked up from germline, CDR1 is LNHNV and CDR2 is YYDKDF (reference sequence).

The chain employs TRBV7-9 and TRBJ1-2; D remains unclear. Deletions cut 3 bases from V and 4 bases from J, with 9 bases between. The CDR3 consists of 13 residues. CDR1 SEHNR and CDR2 FQNEAQ come from the germline V gene (reference sequence). CDR3 DNA sequence: TGTGCCAGCAGCTTTGACCCCGGCTATGGCTACACCTTC. This codes for CASSFDPGYGYTF.

Worth noting for this clone: A read error may produce the germline difference seen at one junction end. Distinct nucleotide sequences in the sample also encode this CDR3. The chain joins TRBV29-1 to TRBJ1-1; D is unresolved. The CDR3 has 13 residues. Germline CDR1 is SQVTM and CDR2 is ANQGSEA. CDR3 nucleotide sequence: TGCAGCGTTAGTCGACAACTCGCCACTGAGGCTTTCTTT. Its protein is CSVSRQLATEAFF.

The chain employs TRBV19 and TRBJ2-5; possible D gene TRBD1, 5 bases. The V gene lost 1 base and the J gene lost 7 bases, with 19 bases spanning the gap. Germline CDR1 and CDR2: LNHDA and SQIVND (reference sequence). There are 16 residues in the CDR3. The CDR3 bases are TGTGCCAGTAGTATAGGAGGCCGGCAGGGAATAAGGACCCAGTACTTC. Amino acid sequence: CASSIGGRQGIRTQYF.